A single sample gave rise to the 17 T cell receptor beta chains below, sequenced in a study of shared clonotypes between healthy human individuals. Repertoires were generated with immunoSEQ multiplex PCR, while TCRdb's copy carries only in-frame clones and drops some. This sample has roughly 2 million clones; roughly 95% occur once, and the top ten carry 0.13%. The specimen sequenced was naive CD4+ T cells sorted from blood. Subset indicated: CD45RA+ positively selected. The origin of the receptors is a man between 18 and 35 years old in good health.

The rearrangement links TRBV4-3 to TRBJ2-3; D gene unclear. This CDR3 spans 15 amino acids. With 3 bases removed from V and 0 bases from J, the gap between germline ends came to 10 bases. Germline loops: CDR1 LGHNA, CDR2 YSLEER. The CDR3 region is CASSHQFTSTDTQYF. CDR3 nucleotides: TGCGCCAGCAGCCACCAGTTTACTAGCACAGATACGCAGTATTTT.

A word on this clone: Other nucleotide sequences from this sample produce the same CDR3. This chain links TRBV7-2 with TRBJ1-5; D may be TRBD1 (6 bases). Germline assignment: CDR1 SGHTA and CDR2 FQGNSA. The CDR3 extends over 15 amino acids. With 6 bases removed from V and 2 bases from J, the gap between germline ends came to 14 bases. CDR3 residues: CASSPQGGGNQPQHF. The CDR3, as DNA: TGTGCCAGCAGTCCCCAAGGGGGGGGCAATCAGCCCCAGCATTTT.

The chain is built from TRBV11-3 and TRBJ2-1, with D possibly matching TRBD2 (6 bases). The CDR3 contains 12 residues. V lost 1 base and J 15 bases, leaving 13 bases between the germline ends. Germline loops: CDR1 SGHNT, CDR2 YENEEA. CDR3 in amino acids: CASSLGRGKRFF. CDR3 DNA sequence: TGTGCCAGCAGCTTAGGTCGGGGGAAGCGGTTCTTC.

This chain connects TRBV9 to TRBJ2-1; 7 bases are a match to TRBD2. There are 15 residues in the CDR3. J lost 5 bases, V lost 5 bases, and 10 bases had no gene match. The germline V gene encodes CDR1 SGDLS and CDR2 YYNGEE. The CDR3 loop is CASSPTSAAHNEQFF. The CDR3 bases are TGTGCCAGCAGTCCTACTAGCGCAGCCCACAATGAGCAGTTCTTC.

This chain uses TRBV2 with TRBJ2-6; D is perhaps TRBD2 (6 bases). Germline CDR1 is SNHLY and CDR2 is FYNNEI. The CDR3 spans 16 residues. Between the trimmed V and J ends, which lost 5 bases and 3 bases, there was a span of 14 bases. CDR3 in DNA: TGTGCCAGCAGTCGGGGGTTATTGGGTGGGGCCAACGTCCTGACTTTC. It yields the protein CASSRGLLGGANVLTF.

The V and J genes are TRBV5-1 and TRBJ2-7; possibly TRBD2 for D (6 bases). The CDR3 totals 15 residues. CDR1 is SGHRS and CDR2 is YFSETQ in the germline V gene. V was cut by 0 bases and J by 2 bases, with 12 bases left in between. Here the CDR3 DNA reads TGCGCCAGCAGCTTGGAGGCGGGGTGGACCTACGAGCAGTACTTC. This gives the protein CASSLEAGWTYEQYF.

This chain joins TRBV7-9 and TRBJ2-7; D is unresolved. With 2 bases removed from V and 0 bases from J, the gap between germline ends came to 14 bases. This CDR3 region has 16 residues. Germline assignment: CDR1 SEHNR and CDR2 FQNEAQ (reference sequence). CDR3 nucleotides: TGTGCCAGCAGCTTAATGTTGACGGGCAGCTCCTACGAGCAGTACTTC. This encodes CASSLMLTGSSYEQYF.

The CDR3, as DNA: TGTGCCAGCAGTGCCTGGCTGAACACTGAAGCTTTCTTT. This codes for CASSAWLNTEAFF. The chain is built from TRBV2 and TRBJ1-1; D remains ambiguous. Deletions cut 4 bases from V and 0 bases from J, with 6 bases between. The CDR3 covers 13 residues. Germline-derived CDR1 and CDR2 are SNHLY and FYNNEI.

J is TRBJ2-7 and V is TRBV18; 7 bases are a match to TRBD1. The CDR3 is 14 amino acids. V dropped 8 bases and J dropped 1; count of bases not matched to a gene: 8. Per the germline V gene, CDR1 is KGHSH and CDR2 is LQKENI. The chain's CDR3 is CASVPGTESYEQYF. Here the CDR3 DNA reads TGTGCCAGCGTCCCTGGGACAGAGTCCTACGAGCAGTACTTC.

The V call is TRBV2, the J call TRBJ1-6; no definite D call. Germline V lookup: CDR1 SNHLY, CDR2 FYNNEI. Deletions cut 5 bases from V and 6 bases from J, with 5 bases between. This CDR3 contains 12 residues. CDR3 sequence: CASSKGNSPLHF. In DNA, the CDR3 is TGTGCCAGCAGTAAGGGTAATTCACCCCTCCACTTT.

The chain recombines TRBV5-1 with TRBJ2-3; D gene ambiguous. The V end lost 0 bases, the J end lost 1 base, and 6 bases lay between the germline ends. CDR1 is SGHRS, CDR2 YFSETQ, per germline. This CDR3 comprises 14 residues. The DNA for the CDR3 is TGCGCCAGCAGCTTGGATGCCGGCACAGATACGCAGTATTTT. Its translation is CASSLDAGTDTQYF.

This chain connects TRBV9 to TRBJ2-1; no clear D. This CDR3 spans 13 amino acids. CDR1 and CDR2 from the germline V gene are SGDLS and YYNGEE. The V end was cut by 4 bases, the J end by 4 bases, with 9 bases between. The CDR3 reads CASSPQAYNEQFF. CDR3 bases: TGTGCCAGCAGCCCTCAGGCTTACAATGAGCAGTTCTTC.

This clone appeared a single time. J is TRBJ2-4 and V is TRBV14; TRBD2 matches at 8 bases. Germline V CDR1 and CDR2: SGHDN, FVKESK. V trimming: 2 bases; J trimming: 0 bases; junction bases outside the gene matches: 12. The CDR3 is 19 residues long. CDR3 protein: CASSQSSGSPLLAKNIQYF. In nucleotides, the CDR3 is TGTGCCAGCAGCCAATCAAGCGGGAGTCCCCTCCTAGCCAAAAACATTCAGTACTTC.

This chain joins TRBV11-2 and TRBJ2-1, with 7 bases matching TRBD2. The germline V gene has CDR1 SGHAT and CDR2 FQNNGV. After removal of 5 bases from V and 8 bases from J, the junction contained 6 bases not matched to a gene. The CDR3 totals 13 residues. The CDR3 region is CASSPGTIYEQFF. As DNA, the CDR3 is TGTGCCAGCAGCCCCGGGACTATCTATGAGCAGTTCTTC.

V and J are TRBV4-2 and TRBJ1-5, with a possible D match to TRBD1 (5 bases). Trimming left V 3 bases short and J 1 base short, with 13 bases between. There are 16 residues in the CDR3. CDR1 is LGHNA, CDR2 YNFKEQ, per germline. In DNA form, the CDR3 reads TGTGCCAGCAGCCATTTAGACCGGGACAGCAATCAGCCCCAGCATTTT. Its translation: CASSHLDRDSNQPQHF.

Only a few counts were recorded for this clone. This rearrangement joins TRBV10-1 to TRBJ2-2; D call uncertain. V was trimmed by 7 bases and J by 6 bases, leaving 6 bases between them. This CDR3 is built from 11 residues. Per the germline V gene, CDR1 is WNHNN and CDR2 is SYGVQD (reference sequence). The CDR3 nucleotides are TGCGCCAGCACCGGATCCGGGGAGCTGTTTTTT. This codes for CASTGSGELFF.

The CDR3 sequence: CAWAGTLDTEAFF. CDR3 nucleotides: TGTGCCTGGGCCGGGACACTCGACACTGAAGCTTTCTTT. The V gene is TRBV30, the J gene TRBJ1-1, with D maybe TRBD1 (6 bases). Germline loops: CDR1 GTSNPN, CDR2 SVGIG (reference sequence). V was trimmed by 5 bases and J by 3 bases, leaving 13 bases between them. CDR3 length equals 13 residues.